Listed below are T cell receptor beta chains from one sample, sequenced in a study of cytomegalovirus exposure and HLA in healthy donors. The method was immunoSEQ multiplex PCR; TCRdb's version includes in-frame clones alone and lacks a portion of them. In the table there are 95,000 or so clones, 81% of which are singletons. What was sequenced was PBMCs. Receptors originate from a woman in her seventies in good health and CMV-seropositive. Each CDR3 is given with its conserved first and last residue. The order of the fields is CDR3 DNA, CDR3 protein, J gene, V gene, clone size, D gene. D genes are given only for firm matches. Clone size is not always given. Where it is, it says once, few, many or a class for expanded clones.

DNA: TGTGCCAGCAGCTTAGGGACAGGGCCCGGGGAGCTGTTTTTT; CDR3: CASSLGTGPGELFF; J: TRBJ2-2; V: TRBV11-2; size: -; D: TRBD1
DNA: TGTGCCAGCAATGACATTACACGACAGGGCACTGAAGCTTTCTTT; CDR3: CASNDITRQGTEAFF; J: TRBJ1-1; V: TRBV2; size: -; D: TRBD1
DNA: TGCGCCAGCAGCCAGCTGGGACAGGGAGACACCGGGGAGCTGTTTTTT; CDR3: CASSQLGQGDTGELFF; J: TRBJ2-2; V: TRBV4-3; size: -; D: TRBD1
DNA: TGTGCCACAGGGAACTACGAGCAGTACTTC; CDR3: CATGNYEQYF; J: TRBJ2-7; V: TRBV6-5; size: medium-sized; D: -
DNA: TGTGCCACCAGCAGAGAGCCCCCGACAGTTACATACAATGAGCAGTTCTTC; CDR3: CATSREPPTVTYNEQFF; J: TRBJ2-1; V: TRBV15; size: few; D: -
DNA: TGTGCCAGTAGTATAGGCGGCTCCTACGAGCAGTACTTC; CDR3: CASSIGGSYEQYF; J: TRBJ2-7; V: TRBV19; size: -; D: -
DNA: TGTGCCAGCAGCCCTGGGACAGGGGTCCATGAGCAGTTCTTC; CDR3: CASSPGTGVHEQFF; J: TRBJ2-1; V: TRBV5-4; size: -; D: TRBD1
DNA: TGTGCCACCCAGGGGGGTGACACCGGGGAGCTGTTTTTT; CDR3: CATQGGDTGELFF; J: TRBJ2-2; V: TRBV28; size: -; D: -
DNA: TGCAGCGTTCGAAACAGTCGCAATCAGCCCCAGCATTTT; CDR3: CSVRNSRNQPQHF; J: TRBJ1-5; V: TRBV29-1; size: -; D: -
DNA: TGTGCCATCACCGCGGGACTTGGGGATAGCACAGATACGCAGTATTTT; CDR3: CAITAGLGDSTDTQYF; J: TRBJ2-3; V: TRBV10-3; size: -; D: -
DNA: TGTGCCAGCAGGGAGGGAAAGCGGGAGACAATTTACGAGCAGTACTTC; CDR3: CASREGKRETIYEQYF; J: TRBJ2-7; V: TRBV13; size: once; D: TRBD2
DNA: TGCGCCAGCAGCTTGATGGGACAGGGGTACACCGGGGAGCTGTTTTTT; CDR3: CASSLMGQGYTGELFF; J: TRBJ2-2; V: TRBV5-1; size: -; D: TRBD1
DNA: TGTGCCAGCAGTCCTCCTGGCAACGAACGCCCGAATCTTTTTTATGGCTACACCTTC; CDR3: CASSPPGNERPNLFYGYTF; J: TRBJ1-2; V: TRBV28; size: -; D: -
DNA: TGTGCCAGCAGCGTAGGCAGGGGCGCAGATACGCAGTATTTT; CDR3: CASSVGRGADTQYF; J: TRBJ2-3; V: TRBV9; size: -; D: -